The 25 T cell receptor beta chains below all came from one sample that was sequenced in a study of beta chain features in type 1 diabetes. Since all of the isolated RNA was reverse transcribed, expressed TCRB transcripts were what got sequenced. Data came from immunoSEQ multiplex PCR; TCRdb stores just in-frame clones and leaves some out. The table has about 930,000 clones, about a sixth seen once. What was sequenced was naive CD4+ T cells from blood. The receptor set was obtained from a woman aged 18-29 years in good health.

The chain joins TRBV25-1 to TRBJ2-1; the D gene is possibly TRBD2 (5 bases). Germline-derived CDR1 and CDR2 are MGHDK and SYGVNS. The CDR3 extends over 16 amino acids. Trimming left V 0 bases short and J 4 bases short, with 13 bases between. The chain's CDR3 is CASSEYPGMAYNEQFF. Here the CDR3 DNA reads TGTGCCAGCAGTGAATATCCGGGGATGGCTTACAATGAGCAGTTCTTC.

This clone has more than one count but fewer than ten. The chain uses TRBV5-1 and TRBJ2-1, with 8 positions matching TRBD2. Germline values: CDR1 SGHRS, CDR2 YFSETQ. The CDR3 spans 15 residues. With 6 bases clipped from V and 8 bases from J, the junction kept 13 bases outside the gene matches. The CDR3 DNA follows: TGCGCCAGCACTTTGAGCGGGAGAGCGGCGGATGAGCAGTTCTTC. It specifies CASTLSGRAADEQFF. Using reference TRBV5-1 and TRBJ2-1 for the parts outside the CDR3, the full variable domain is KAGVTQTPRYLIKTRGQQVTLSCSPISGHRSVSWYQQTPGQGLQFLFEYFSETQRNKGNFPGRFSGRQFSNSRSEMNVSTLELGDSALYLCASTLSGRAADEQFFGPGTRLTVL.

V and J are TRBV14 and TRBJ2-2; no clear D gene. V shed 3 bases and J shed 1 base, with 15 bases lying between them. The CDR3 is 17 residues long. The germline V gene encodes CDR1 SGHDN and CDR2 FVKESK. The CDR3 protein is CASSQLAGVVNTGELFF. The CDR3 DNA reads TGTGCCAGCAGCCAGCTCGCAGGCGTCGTGAACACCGGGGAGCTGTTTTTT.

The chain recombines TRBV4-2 with TRBJ2-3; D gene uncertain. V was trimmed by 1 base and J by 0 bases, leaving 11 bases between them. CDR1 LGHNA and CDR2 YNFKEQ come from the germline V gene. The CDR3 has 16 residues. The DNA of the CDR3 is TGTGCCAGCAGCCAAGGCGGCTGGCGGAGCACAGATACGCAGTATTTT. Its translation: CASSQGGWRSTDTQYF.

The V and J genes are TRBV25-1 and TRBJ2-2; the match to TRBD2 covers 8 bases. The CDR3 covers 14 residues. Germline loops: CDR1 MGHDK, CDR2 SYGVNS. J gave up 1 base and V 11 bases, and 6 bases lay outside the gene matches. CDR3 bases: TGTGCCGGCAACGGGACTAGGAACACCGGGGAGCTGTTTTTT. Translation gives CAGNGTRNTGELFF. Combining the CDR3 with reference TRBV25-1 and TRBJ2-2 gives the whole variable domain EADIYQTPRYLVIGTGKKITLECSQTMGHDKMYWYQQDPGMELHLIHYSYGVNSTEKGDLSSESTVSRIRTEHFPLTLESARPSHTSQYLCAGNGTRNTGELFFGEGSRLTVL.

This clone has just one count. This chain joins TRBV5-6 and TRBJ2-3; no firm D call. The CDR3 contains 17 residues. The ends were cut back, 1 base at V and 6 bases at J, with 21 bases in the middle. Per the germline V gene, CDR1 is SGHDT and CDR2 is YYEEEE. The CDR3 DNA follows: TGTGCCAGCAGCTTGAACTTAGGACCTCACCAGACCGATACGCAGTATTTT. This sequence encodes CASSLNLGPHQTDTQYF.

This clone has just a few counts. J is TRBJ2-7 and V is TRBV7-2; no clear D. The CDR3 sequence is 15 residues long. V lost 1 base, J lost 0 bases, and 10 bases lay in between. CDR1 is SGHTA and CDR2 is FQGNSA in the germline V gene. The CDR3 DNA reads as TGTGCCAGCAGCTTAGAACCAGGCAGCTCCTACGAGCAGTACTTC. It encodes CASSLEPGSSYEQYF.

The chain recombines TRBV27 with TRBJ2-5, with D tentatively TRBD1 or TRBD2 (5 bases each). The V end lost 6 bases, the J end lost 7 bases, and 12 bases lay between the germline ends. The CDR3 length is 12 residues. Germline CDR1 MNHEY, CDR2 SMNVEV (reference sequence). The CDR3 DNA reads as TGTGCCAGCAGCCGGGACCAGACGACCCAGTACTTC. Amino acid sequence: CASSRDQTTQYF.

Concerning this clone itself: Compared with germline, one end of the junction differs, possibly owing to a read error. This rearrangement joins TRBV10-3 to TRBJ1-2; D may be TRBD1 (5 bases). The CDR3 is 13 residues long. Germline loops: CDR1 ENHRY, CDR2 SYGVKD. CDR3 loop: CAISESGQPRPVF. In DNA, the CDR3 is TGTGCCATCAGTGAGTCGGGGCAGCCCCGTCCGGTCTTC.

The V and J genes are TRBV5-6 and TRBJ1-1, with D hard to call. Germline values: CDR1 SGHDT, CDR2 YYEEEE. Trimming pared 0 bases from V and 6 bases from J, leaving 12 bases between. This CDR3 comprises 14 residues. The CDR3 loop reads CASSLEFFDSEAFF. CDR3 sequence (DNA): TGTGCCAGCAGCTTGGAGTTCTTCGATTCTGAAGCTTTCTTT.

The CDR3 protein is CASSVRAYGQETQYF. For the CDR3, the DNA is TGTGCCAGCAGTGTAAGAGCCTATGGGCAAGAGACCCAGTACTTC. The chain has TRBV6-5 and TRBJ2-5, with D hard to call. The germline CDR1 and CDR2 sequences are MNHEY and SVGAGI. This CDR3 contains 15 residues. V was trimmed by 5 bases and J by 2 bases, leaving 15 bases between them.

This clone was detected a few times. The genes are TRBV28 and TRBJ2-1; 11 nucleotides align to TRBD2. Germline CDR1 MDHEN, CDR2 SYDVKM. The CDR3 spans 14 residues. V lost 6 bases to trimming and J lost 6 bases; unmatched junction nucleotides: 4. In DNA form, the CDR3 reads TGTGCCAGCAGCACTAGCGGGAGATTCAATGAGCAGTTCTTC. Translation: CASSTSGRFNEQFF.

This clone was seen only a few times. The chain employs TRBV7-2 and TRBJ2-6, with D possibly TRBD2 on 5 matching bases. Trimming shortened V by 1 base and J by 0 bases, and 10 bases separated the two germline ends. CDR1 is SGHTA, CDR2 FQGNSA, per germline. The CDR3 is made up of 17 amino acids. CDR3 nucleotides: TGTGCCAGCAGCTTAGTTAGCGCCCTCTCTGGGGCCAACGTCCTGACTTTC. Translation gives CASSLVSALSGANVLTF.

This clone was seen only a few times. The chain recombines TRBV20-1 with TRBJ2-3; a possible D gene is TRBD2 (6 bases). The germline V gene has CDR1 DFQATT and CDR2 SNEGSKA (reference sequence). V was clipped by 7 bases and J by 6 bases, with 11 bases between them. The length of the CDR3 is 11 residues. The CDR3 loop reads CSERLVDTQYF. CDR3 coding DNA: TGCAGTGAGAGACTAGTCGATACGCAGTATTTT.

V is TRBV18 and J is TRBJ2-7; TRBD2 matches 7 bases. Germline CDR1 and CDR2: KGHSH and LQKENI. The CDR3 covers 14 residues. The V and J ends lost 4 bases and 6 bases, in that order; junction bases with no gene match: 9. CDR3 nucleotides: TGTGCCAGCTCACTAGGACTAGAGTCCGTCGAGCAGTACTTC. This translates into CASSLGLESVEQYF.

Of note for this clone: Other DNA sequences in this specimen translate into the identical CDR3. The genes are TRBV28 and TRBJ2-7; 7 bases fit TRBD1. J was trimmed by 3 bases and V by 6 bases; bases with no gene match: 2. The CDR3 runs 12 residues. Germline V gene data show CDR1 as MDHEN and CDR2 as SYDVKM. CDR3 amino acids: CASRDRYYEQYF. CDR3 bases: TGTGCCAGCAGGGACAGGTACTACGAGCAGTACTTC.

The chain combines TRBV27 with TRBJ2-1, with 9 positions matching TRBD2. The junction had 15 bases not matched to a gene; V was cut back by 7 bases and J by 11 bases. The length of the CDR3 is 15 residues. Germline V CDR1 and CDR2: MNHEY, SMNVEV (reference sequence). CDR3 residues: CASILSPSGEGQQFF. Written as DNA, the CDR3 is TGTGCCAGCATTCTCTCGCCTAGCGGGGAGGGTCAGCAGTTCTTC.

The V gene is TRBV7-6, the J gene TRBJ1-4, with 11 nucleotides matching TRBD1. V trimming: 5 bases; J trimming: 8 bases; junction bases outside the gene matches: 7. CDR1 and CDR2 from the germline V gene are SGHVS and FNYEAQ. The CDR3 has 15 amino acids. CDR3: CASSQPGQGVEKLFF. As DNA, the CDR3 is TGTGCCAGCAGCCAACCGGGACAGGGGGTAGAAAAACTGTTTTTT. Complete variable domain (other parts from reference TRBV7-6 and TRBJ1-4): GAGVSQSPRYKVTKRGQDVALRCDPISGHVSLYWYRQALGQGPEFLTYFNYEAQQDKSGLPNDRFSAERPEGSISTLTIQRTEQRDSAMYRCASSQPGQGVEKLFFGSGTQLSVL.

This clone was observed a handful of times. CDR3 in amino acids: CASSQNSGLYEQYF. As DNA, the CDR3 is TGTGCCAGCAGTCAAAACAGCGGTCTCTACGAGCAGTACTTC. This chain links TRBV7-9 with TRBJ2-7; possible D gene TRBD2, 5 bases. Germline CDR1 SEHNR, CDR2 FQNEAQ (reference sequence). Trimming shortened V by 6 bases and J by 3 bases, and 15 bases separated the two germline ends. This CDR3 is 14 amino acids long.

In its sample, this clone was seen a few times. V is TRBV19 and J is TRBJ2-5; 7 bases line up with TRBD1. The CDR3 is 15 residues long. Germline values: CDR1 LNHDA, CDR2 SQIVND (reference sequence). V was clipped by 5 bases and J by 2 bases; unmatched bases: 8. The CDR3 DNA reads TGTGCCAGTAGTGGGGACAGAACCTATCAAGAGACCCAGTACTTC. Translation: CASSGDRTYQETQYF.

The V and J genes are TRBV7-2 and TRBJ1-1; D may be TRBD1 (5 bases). CDR1 SGHTA and CDR2 FQGNSA come from the germline V gene. Trimming took off 7 bases at V and 5 bases at J, with 20 bases between the two ends. The CDR3 runs to 15 residues. Written as DNA, the CDR3 is TGTGCCAGCAACCCCCTCGGAACAGGAGGAACTGAAGCTTTCTTT. Amino acids: CASNPLGTGGTEAFF.

This clone was picked up a small number of times. The chain joins TRBV10-3 to TRBJ1-3; TRBD1 is a possible D gene (6 bases). Looked up from germline, CDR1 is ENHRY and CDR2 is SYGVKD. This CDR3 contains 21 residues. Trimming left V 2 bases short and J 0 bases short, with 26 bases between. The CDR3 protein is CAISEPGLGTRGHHSGNTIYF. The DNA for the CDR3 is TGTGCCATCAGTGAGCCTGGGCTTGGTACCAGGGGCCACCACTCTGGAAACACCATATATTTT.

The genes are TRBV27 and TRBJ1-5; 8 bases match TRBD1. CDR3 size: 19 residues. J gave up 6 bases and V 4 bases, and 20 bases lay outside the gene matches. Germline values: CDR1 MNHEY, CDR2 SMNVEV (reference sequence). The CDR3, as DNA: TGTGCCAGCAGTTCCTTTTTTCCAGGGGGCGCCGAGGTAGGTCAGCCCCAGCATTTT. It is translated as CASSSFFPGGAEVGQPQHF.

Comment on this clone: This sample also contains other DNA sequences that code for the same CDR3. This chain connects TRBV7-9 to TRBJ2-7; TRBD1 matches at 10 bases. Germline CDR1 is SEHNR and CDR2 is FQNEAQ (reference sequence). With 1 base clipped from V and 3 bases from J, the junction kept 0 bases outside the gene matches. This CDR3 is 14 amino acids long. CDR3 bases: TGTGCCAGCAGCTTAGGGGACAGGGGCTACGAGCAGTACTTC. As protein: CASSLGDRGYEQYF.

Notes on this clone: Other DNA sequences in the sample encode the same CDR3. V is TRBV5-1 and J is TRBJ2-2, with TRBD2 matching over 10 bases. The CDR3 contains 16 residues. The germline CDR1 and CDR2 sequences are SGHRS and YFSETQ. V trimming: 0 bases; J trimming: 1 base; junction bases outside the gene matches: 0. The CDR3 DNA reads as TGCGCCAGCAGCTTGGGGACTAGCGGGAACACCGGGGAGCTGTTTTTT. As protein: CASSLGTSGNTGELFF.